This paragraph reports one T cell receptor (beta chain). This record belongs to a study of cytomegalovirus exposure and HLA in healthy donors. The CDR3 length is 16 residues. The PCR employed 60 Vbeta primers together with 13 Jbeta primers. Assay used: immunoSEQ multiplex PCR; TCRdb lists only in-frame clones, some missing. This table holds over 80,000 clones, approximately 74% found once. This rearrangement joins TRBV1 to TRBJ1-4; the D call of TRBD1 is as the table states it, not checked on the DNA. TRBV1 is deemed a pseudogene. This TCR derives from a woman between 65 and 79 years old in good health and CMV-seropositive. The source material was PBMCs. This CDR3 reads CTSSQVQVATNEKLFF. The CDR3 nucleotides read TGCACCAGCAGCCAAGTCCAGGTTGCAACTAATGAAAAACTGTTTTTT.